What follows are 14 T cell receptor beta chains derived from one specimen sequenced in a study of blood T cell repertoires in COVID-19. TCRdb's copy holds only in-frame clones and misses some; the assay was immunoSEQ multiplex PCR. This sample has 150,000 to 200,000 clones, with approximately 80% found just once. Sequences were obtained from peripheral blood. Every receptor here comes from a middle-aged woman with COVID-19, enrolled during active disease.

CDR3 sequence reads: CASKYDSSNQPQHF. Here the CDR3 DNA reads TGTGCCAGCAAGTATGACAGTAGCAATCAGCCCCAGCATTTT. J is TRBJ1-5 and V is TRBV19, with D possibly being TRBD1 (5 bases). The V end was cut by 9 bases, the J end by 0 bases, with 12 bases between. The CDR3 runs 14 residues. CDR1 is LNHDA and CDR2 is SQIVND in the germline V gene (reference sequence).

V is TRBV12-5 and J is TRBJ1-2; the match to TRBD1 covers 10 bases. The length of the CDR3 is 15 residues. V was pared by 5 bases and J by 3 bases, with 6 bases of the junction left unmatched. Germline V CDR1 and CDR2: LGHNT, FRNRAP. The CDR3 loop is CASGGVDRGDYGYTF. Written as DNA, the CDR3 is TGTGCTAGTGGTGGGGTGGACAGGGGGGACTATGGCTACACCTTC.

This sequence joins TRBV7-2 and TRBJ1-2, with 9 positions matching TRBD1. CDR1 is SGHTA and CDR2 is FQGNSA in the germline V gene. The junction had 5 bases not matched to a gene; V was cut back by 1 base and J by 8 bases. The length of the CDR3 is 14 residues. CDR3: CASSLGYRGLGYTF. The DNA for the CDR3 is TGTGCCAGCAGCTTAGGGTACAGGGGGCTGGGCTACACCTTC.

A single count supports this clone. The genes are TRBV7-2 and TRBJ1-3; D possibly corresponds to TRBD1 (5 bases). Germline CDR1 SGHTA, CDR2 FQGNSA. The CDR3 is 15 amino acids. V gave up 2 bases and J gave up 7 bases, with 15 bases separating them. The CDR3 is CASSLQSGLGNTIYF. CDR3 DNA sequence: TGTGCCAGCAGCTTACAATCAGGGTTAGGGAACACCATATATTTT.

The V call is TRBV12-3 or TRBV12-4, the J call TRBJ2-7; D uncertain. V was trimmed by 2 bases and J by 6 bases, leaving 8 bases between them. This CDR3 comprises 12 residues. CDR3 nucleotide sequence: TGTGCCAGCAGTTTAACGCGTCTCGAGCAGTACTTC. This translates into CASSLTRLEQYF.

This clone has only one observation. The V and J genes are TRBV5-1 and TRBJ2-7; TRBD2 matches at 8 bases. This CDR3 contains 14 residues. V trimming: 4 bases; J trimming: 3 bases; junction bases outside the gene matches: 6. Germline V gene lookup returns CDR1 SGHRS and CDR2 YFSETQ. The CDR3 DNA reads as TGCGCCAGCAGCGGAGCGGGAGTCGGCTACGAGCAGTACTTC. Protein: CASSGAGVGYEQYF.

Only a few counts were recorded for this clone. The chain links TRBV19 to TRBJ2-7, with TRBD2 matching over 8 bases. V lost 4 bases to trimming and J lost 3 bases; unmatched junction nucleotides: 8. The CDR3 contains 15 residues. Germline CDR1 reads LNHDA; CDR2 reads SQIVND (reference sequence). The CDR3 sequence: CASSTQGAGVYEQYF. The CDR3 region has the DNA TGTGCCAGTAGTACCCAAGGAGCGGGAGTCTACGAGCAGTACTTC.

This clone was observed a single time. V and J are TRBV5-1 and TRBJ2-1; no firm D call. V was cut by 1 base and J by 0 bases, with 2 bases left in between. The germline gives CDR1 SGHRS, CDR2 YFSETQ. The CDR3 is 13 residues long. The CDR3 DNA reads as TGCGCCAGCAGCTTGCGCTCCTACAATGAGCAGTTCTTC. The encoded protein is CASSLRSYNEQFF.

The gene calls are TRBV11-3 and TRBJ2-2, with D maybe TRBD2 (6 bases). The V end was cut by 6 bases, the J end by 2 bases, with 10 bases between. The CDR3 contains 14 residues. Germline assignment: CDR1 SGHNT and CDR2 YENEEA. CDR3 region: CASSRRGNTGELFF. In nucleotides, the CDR3 is TGTGCCAGCAGTCGGCGGGGAAACACCGGGGAGCTGTTTTTT. The variable domain in full, completed from reference TRBV11-3 and TRBJ2-2, reads EAGVVQSPRYKIIEKKQPVAFWCNPISGHNTLYWYLQNLGQGPELLIRYENEEAVDDSQLPKDRFSAERLKGVDSTLKIQPAELGDSAVYLCASSRRGNTGELFFGEGSRLTVL.

This clone was found once. V gene TRBV5-6 combines with J gene TRBJ2-7; D remains ambiguous. The CDR3 length is 12 residues. The ends were cut back, 4 bases at V and 7 bases at J, with 12 bases in the middle. Germline V lookup: CDR1 SGHDT, CDR2 YYEEEE. In nucleotides, the CDR3 is TGTGCCAGCAGCCCCTCCCATCGGGAGCAGTACTTC. Its translation is CASSPSHREQYF.

This clone was recorded at least ten times. Other nucleotide sequences from this sample produce the same CDR3. This chain joins TRBV19 and TRBJ1-1; tentatively, D is TRBD1 (6 bases). The CDR3 has 14 residues. Germline V gene lookup returns CDR1 LNHDA and CDR2 SQIVND (reference sequence). Trimming left V 5 bases short and J 0 bases short, with 10 bases between. DNA of the CDR3: TGTGCCAGTAGTCCCCAGGGGCTGAACACTGAAGCTTTCTTT. Amino acids: CASSPQGLNTEAFF.

This chain joins TRBV29-1 and TRBJ2-2, with 7 bases fitting TRBD2. The CDR3 runs to 13 residues. The germline V gene has CDR1 SQVTM and CDR2 ANQGSEA. Losses at the gene ends were 4 bases for V and 8 bases for J; bases not matched to a gene: 7. CDR3 amino acids: CSVAGRSGGELFF. The CDR3 nucleotides are TGCAGCGTTGCCGGGAGGTCGGGTGGGGAGCTGTTTTTT.

The rearrangement uses TRBV29-1 and TRBJ1-2; unclear D gene. Germline lookup yields CDR1 SQVTM and CDR2 ANQGSEA. This CDR3 spans 14 amino acids. V lost 6 bases to trimming and J lost 6 bases, with 20 bases between them. CDR3 in amino acids: CSVWGWRETDGYTF. CDR3 DNA sequence: TGCAGCGTGTGGGGTTGGAGGGAAACGGATGGCTACACCTTC.

The CDR3 reads CASSDSGSPGPQHF. The DNA of the CDR3 is TGTGCCAGCAGTGATAGCGGCAGCCCGGGGCCCCAGCATTTT. V gene TRBV6-1 combines with J gene TRBJ1-5; D is unresolved. CDR1 is MNHNS and CDR2 is SASEGT in the germline V gene. The ends were cut back, 3 bases at V and 9 bases at J, with 15 bases in the middle. The CDR3 loop spans 14 amino acids.